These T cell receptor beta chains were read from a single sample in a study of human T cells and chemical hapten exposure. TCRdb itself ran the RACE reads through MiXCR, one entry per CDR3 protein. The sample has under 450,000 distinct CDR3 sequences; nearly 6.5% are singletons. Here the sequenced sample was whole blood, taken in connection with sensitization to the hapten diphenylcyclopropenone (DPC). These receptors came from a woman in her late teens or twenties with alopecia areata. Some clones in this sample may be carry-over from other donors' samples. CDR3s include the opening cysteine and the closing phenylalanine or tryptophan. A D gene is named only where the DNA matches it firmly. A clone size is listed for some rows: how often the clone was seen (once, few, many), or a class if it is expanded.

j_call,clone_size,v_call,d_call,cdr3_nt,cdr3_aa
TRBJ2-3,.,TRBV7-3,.,TGTGCCAGCAGCCCCAGTGACGCATATACGCAGTATTTT,CASSPSDAYTQYF
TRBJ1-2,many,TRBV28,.,TGTGCCAGCAGTTTAGCCGCCCGAGGGGCAGGTGGCTACACCTTC,CASSLAARGAGGYTF
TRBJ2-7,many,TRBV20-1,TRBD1,TGCAGTGTTACAGGGGGTTTCTACGAGCAGTACTTC,CSVTGGFYEQYF
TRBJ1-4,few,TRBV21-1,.,TGTGCCAGCACCCGGGCAGGGGGCGGAAAACTGTTTTTT,CASTRAGGGKLFF
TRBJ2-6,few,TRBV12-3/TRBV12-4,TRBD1,TGTGCCAGCAGTCTCTTCCGGGACAGGGGCTCTGGGGCCAACGTCCTGACTTTC,CASSLFRDRGSGANVLTF
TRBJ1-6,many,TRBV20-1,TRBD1,TGCAGTGCTAGAGATTCTACAGGGGCCCCCAATTCACCCCTCCACTTT,CSARDSTGAPNSPLHF
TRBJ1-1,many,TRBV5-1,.,TGCGCCAGCAGCTTGATGGATTCCGGGGGGACTGAAGCTTTCTTT,CASSLMDSGGTEAFF
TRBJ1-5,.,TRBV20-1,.,TGCAGTGCTAGAGACTCCTTTAGGGCGTTGGAGAGCAATCAGCCCCAGCATTTT,CSARDSFRALESNQPQHF
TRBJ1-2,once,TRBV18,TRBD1,TGTGCCAGCTCACAACAAACAGGGGAGGAATATGGCTACACCTTC,CASSQQTGEEYGYTF
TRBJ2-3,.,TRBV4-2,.,TGTGCCAGCAGCCTCCGTACAAGCGGCGCAGATACGCAGTATTTT,CASSLRTSGADTQYF
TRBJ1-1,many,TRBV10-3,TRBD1,TGTGCCATCAGACAGGGGTCCACTGAAGCTTTCTTT,CAIRQGSTEAFF
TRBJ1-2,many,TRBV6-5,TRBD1,TGTGCCAGCACGCAGGGGGACCGTGGCTACACCTTC,CASTQGDRGYTF
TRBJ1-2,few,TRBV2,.,TGTGCCAGCAGTTCGATGGCCTATGGCTACACCTTC,CASSSMAYGYTF
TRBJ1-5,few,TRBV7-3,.,TGTGCCAGCAGCTTAACGTTCACGGTAACCCCAACGGTTTATAGCAATCAGCCCCAGCATTTT,CASSLTFTVTPTVYSNQPQHF
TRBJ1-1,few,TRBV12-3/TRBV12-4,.,TGTGCCAGCAGTTATGAGATTCCGGGGGCCCACACTGAAGCTTTCTTT,CASSYEIPGAHTEAFF
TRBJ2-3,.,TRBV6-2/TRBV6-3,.,TGTGCCAGCAGTTGGGCCTCATTCACAGATACGCAGTATTTT,CASSWASFTDTQYF
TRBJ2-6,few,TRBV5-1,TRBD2,TGCGCCAGCAGCCCGAAGACTAGCGGGAGGATCTCTGGGGCCAACGTCCTGACTTTC,CASSPKTSGRISGANVLTF
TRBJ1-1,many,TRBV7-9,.,TGTGCCACCGACACTGAAGCTTTCTTT,CATDTEAFF
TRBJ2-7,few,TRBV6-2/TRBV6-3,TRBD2,TGTGCCAGCAGTCTCCCCAGCGGGGGGCACTACGAGCAGTACTTC,CASSLPSGGHYEQYF
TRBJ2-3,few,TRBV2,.,TGTGCCAGCAGTGCGGATAGACCAGATACGCAGTATTTT,CASSADRPDTQYF
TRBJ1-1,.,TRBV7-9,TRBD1,TGTGCCAGCAGCTTTCATAGAGGACAGGGTGTTAGAACTGAAGCTTTCTTT,CASSFHRGQGVRTEAFF
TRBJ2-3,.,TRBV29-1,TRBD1,TGCAGCGTTGAGACAGGGGTGATCTGGCATACGCAGTATTTT,CSVETGVIWHTQYF
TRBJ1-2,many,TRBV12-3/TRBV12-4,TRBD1,TGTGCCAGCAGACCGGACAGGGGTAACTATGGCTACACCTTC,CASRPDRGNYGYTF
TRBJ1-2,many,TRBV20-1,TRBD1,TGCAGTGCTAGAGGACAGGGGGCCTACTATGGCTACACCTTC,CSARGQGAYYGYTF
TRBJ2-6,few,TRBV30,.,TGTGCCTGGAGTGTAAAGGCCCCTATCGGGTTCTCTGGGGCCAACGTCCTGACTTTC,CAWSVKAPIGFSGANVLTF
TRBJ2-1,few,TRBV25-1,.,TGTGCCAGCAGTGAACCGGGATCCTACAATGAGCAGTTCTTC,CASSEPGSYNEQFF
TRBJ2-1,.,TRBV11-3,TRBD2,TGTGCCAGCAGCTCCTCCCTCGCGGGGGGTCCAAATGAGCAGTTCTTC,CASSSSLAGGPNEQFF
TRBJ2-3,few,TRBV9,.,TGTGCCAGCAGCGTAGAGGCAAGGGGGGGTACGCAGTATTTT,CASSVEARGGTQYF
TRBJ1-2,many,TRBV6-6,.,TGTGCCAGCAGTTACGACTTTTCATACCATACGAACTATGGCTACACCTTC,CASSYDFSYHTNYGYTF
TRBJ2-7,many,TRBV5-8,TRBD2,TGTGCCAGCAGCTTTCCGGGACTAGCGGGGGGGACCGCCGAGCAGTACTTC,CASSFPGLAGGTAEQYF
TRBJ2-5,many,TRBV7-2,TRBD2,TGTGCCAGCAGCTTAGCAGCGGGGGGGTACCAAGAGACCCAGTACTTC,CASSLAAGGYQETQYF
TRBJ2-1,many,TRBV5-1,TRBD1,TGCGCCAGCAGCCCAATGGGACAGTGGGACGATGAGCAGTTCTTC,CASSPMGQWDDEQFF
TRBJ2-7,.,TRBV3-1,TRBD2,TGTGCCAGCAGCCAAGGGGCTAGCGGGGGTTACGAGCAGTACTTC,CASSQGASGGYEQYF
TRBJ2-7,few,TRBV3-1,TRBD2,TGTGCCAGCAGCCAAGATGTTCCCGGGGGGGCCCCCTACGAGCAGTACTTC,CASSQDVPGGAPYEQYF
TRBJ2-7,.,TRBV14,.,TGTGCCAGCAGCTCCGGGGTCGGGTACGAGCAGTACTTC,CASSSGVGYEQYF
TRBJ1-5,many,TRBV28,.,TGTGCCAGCAGTTTTGTCCGGGGTAGCAATCAGCCCCAGCATTTT,CASSFVRGSNQPQHF
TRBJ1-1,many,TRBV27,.,TGTGCCAGCAGTTTACGCCAAGGGGGAGCTGAAGCTTTCTTT,CASSLRQGGAEAFF
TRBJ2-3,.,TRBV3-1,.,TGTGCCAGCAGCCCCACCGACCGTTACTGGGGGACAGATACGCAGTATTTT,CASSPTDRYWGTDTQYF
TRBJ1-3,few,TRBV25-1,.,TGTGCCAGCAGTGGCCACAGGGTCTCTGGAAACACCATATATTTT,CASSGHRVSGNTIYF
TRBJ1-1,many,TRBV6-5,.,TGTGCCAGCAGTTACATACGCGCAGATGACACTGAAGCTTTCTTT,CASSYIRADDTEAFF
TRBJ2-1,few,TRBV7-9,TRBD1,TGTGCCAGCCTGGGGGACAGGGGTACCTACAATGAGCAGTTCTTC,CASLGDRGTYNEQFF